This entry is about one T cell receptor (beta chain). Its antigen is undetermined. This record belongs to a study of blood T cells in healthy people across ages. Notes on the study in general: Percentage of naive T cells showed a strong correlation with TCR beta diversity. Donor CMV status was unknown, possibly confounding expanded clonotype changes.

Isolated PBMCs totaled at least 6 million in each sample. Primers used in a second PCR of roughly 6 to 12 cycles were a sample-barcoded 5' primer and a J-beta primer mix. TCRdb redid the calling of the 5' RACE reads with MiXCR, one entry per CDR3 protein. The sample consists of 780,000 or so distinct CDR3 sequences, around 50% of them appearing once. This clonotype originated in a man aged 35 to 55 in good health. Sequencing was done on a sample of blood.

The CDR3 region is CASTWDRGVYEQYF. DNA of the CDR3: TGTGCCAGCACCTGGGACAGGGGGGTCTACGAGCAGTACTTC. The chain joins TRBV12-3 or TRBV12-4 to TRBJ2-7, with 11 bases fitting TRBD1. The trim removed 7 bases at V and 3 bases at J, leaving 5 bases unmatched. This CDR3 spans 14 amino acids.